Each of the 14 T cell receptor beta chains below was sequenced from the same sample in a study of technical replicates of blood from a few donors. Produced via immunoSEQ multiplex PCR; TCRdb's table is partial and in-frame only. The sample consists of tens of thousands of clones, 75% to 95% of them appearing once. The sample consisted of T cells isolated from PBMCs. These receptors all stem from a human donor in good health. Some clones in this sample may be carry-over from other donors' samples.

This clone was seen just once. The CDR3 spells CASSQEGVRQPQHF. The CDR3 coding sequence is TGCGCCAGCAGCCAAGAAGGGGTGCGCCAGCCCCAGCATTTT. This chain uses TRBV4-1 with TRBJ1-5, with D tentatively TRBD1 (5 bases). The CDR3 has 14 amino acids. The germline V gene encodes CDR1 MGHRA and CDR2 YSYEKL. V lost 0 bases to trimming and J lost 7 bases, with 10 bases between them.

The chain couples TRBV6-5 to TRBJ1-5; 8 positions agree with TRBD1. The CDR3 totals 14 residues. The germline V gene has CDR1 MNHEY and CDR2 SVGAGI. With 4 bases clipped from V and 5 bases from J, the junction kept 4 bases outside the gene matches. The CDR3 DNA is TGTGCCAGCAGTTTTCTGACAGGGGATCAGCCCCAGCATTTT. As protein: CASSFLTGDQPQHF.

V and J are TRBV30 and TRBJ1-4, with a possible D match to TRBD1 (6 bases). Trimming cost V 3 bases and J 8 bases, with 16 bases left between them. CDR1 and CDR2 from the germline V gene are GTSNPN and SVGIG (reference sequence). The CDR3 runs 14 residues. CDR3: CAWRPGPQGEKLFF. The CDR3 coding sequence is TGTGCCTGGAGGCCGGGTCCTCAGGGGGAAAAACTGTTTTTT.

V usage is TRBV29-1 and J usage is TRBJ2-1, with D possibly being TRBD1 (5 bases). There are 13 residues in the CDR3. Trimming left V 5 bases short and J 8 bases short, with 16 bases between. Germline V lookup: CDR1 SQVTM, CDR2 ANQGSEA. The CDR3 DNA sequence: TGCAGCGTTAGGGGCTGGCGAGACCATGAGCAGTTCTTC. Its protein product is CSVRGWRDHEQFF.

For this clone: At one of its ends the junction is not consistent with the germline gene, which may arise from a read error. Other DNA sequences in this specimen translate into the identical CDR3. The chain combines TRBV28 with TRBJ2-7; 10 nucleotides match TRBD1. The germline V gene has CDR1 MDHEN and CDR2 SYDVKM. The CDR3 covers 18 residues. DNA of the CDR3: TGTGCTAGCATGCTCCGGGACAGGGGAGGGTTAGTTGGCCACGAGCAGTACTTC. Its translation: CASMLRDRGGLVGHEQYF.

The V gene is TRBV27, the J gene TRBJ1-5; 9 nucleotides align to TRBD1. The germline CDR1 and CDR2 sequences are MNHEY and SMNVEV (reference sequence). This CDR3 region has 15 residues. V trimming: 4 bases; J trimming: 4 bases; junction bases outside the gene matches: 5. CDR3 sequence reads: CASSWGQGLNQPQHF. CDR3 DNA: TGTGCCAGCAGTTGGGGACAGGGCCTTAATCAGCCCCAGCATTTT.

The chain has TRBV11-2 and TRBJ2-1, with 9 bases matching TRBD2. CDR3 length equals 16 residues. In germline, CDR1 is SGHAT, CDR2 FQNNGV. With V trimmed by 5 bases and J by 8 bases, 13 bases remained unmatched. DNA for the CDR3: TGTGCCAGCAGCCCCGTAACGGGACTAGCACTACATGAGCAGTTCTTC. It codes for CASSPVTGLALHEQFF.

The chain recombines TRBV19 with TRBJ1-2; TRBD1 is a possible D gene (6 bases). The CDR3 has 13 residues. The germline V gene encodes CDR1 LNHDA and CDR2 SQIVND (reference sequence). The ends were cut back, 4 bases at V and 4 bases at J, with 10 bases in the middle. CDR3 sequence reads: CASSNRDAYGYTF. DNA for the CDR3: TGTGCCAGTAGTAACAGGGACGCCTATGGCTACACCTTC.

Regarding this clone: This sample also contains other DNA sequences that code for the same CDR3. The chain links TRBV6-5 to TRBJ2-1; 12 nucleotides agree with TRBD1. This CDR3 comprises 15 residues. The trim removed 4 bases at V and 7 bases at J, leaving 5 bases unmatched. Looked up from germline, CDR1 is MNHEY and CDR2 is SVGAGI. As DNA, the CDR3 is TGTGCCAGCAGTTGGGACAGGGGGCAGAGAAATGAGCAGTTCTTC. Translating it yields CASSWDRGQRNEQFF.

This chain joins TRBV18 and TRBJ2-7, with D tentatively TRBD1 (6 bases). V lost 1 base, J lost 0 bases, and 7 bases lay in between. The CDR3 loop spans 14 amino acids. Germline values: CDR1 KGHSH, CDR2 LQKENI. CDR3 bases: TGTGCCAGCTCACCACGGGACACCTCCTACGAGCAGTACTTC. Encoded protein: CASSPRDTSYEQYF.

The chain uses TRBV27 and TRBJ2-3; 7 bases line up with TRBD2. This CDR3 spans 13 amino acids. The V gene's germline CDR1 is MNHEY and CDR2 SMNVEV (reference sequence). The J segment lost 10 bases and the V segment lost 3 bases, leaving 7 bases of the junction unmatched. CDR3 sequence: CASSLGGMKAQYF. In DNA, the CDR3 is TGTGCCAGCAGTTTGGGAGGGATGAAGGCGCAGTATTTT.

This rearrangement joins TRBV6-5 to TRBJ1-5, with 9 bases lining up with TRBD1. Germline V gene sequence: CDR1 MNHEY, CDR2 SVGAGI. Germline trimming cut 4 bases from V and 5 bases from J; bases unmatched to any gene: 9. This CDR3 is built from 16 residues. Here the CDR3 reads CASSSQPGQGHQPQHF. For the CDR3, the DNA is TGTGCCAGCAGTTCCCAGCCGGGACAGGGTCATCAGCCCCAGCATTTT.

V is TRBV15 and J is TRBJ2-5; possibly TRBD1 for D (6 bases). Trimming removed 4 bases at V and 1 base at J, with 10 bases between. Germline assignment: CDR1 LNHNV and CDR2 YYDKDF (reference sequence). The CDR3 extends over 14 amino acids. CDR3 sequence (DNA): TGTGCCACCAGCAACCCGGACAGCCAAGAGACCCAGTACTTC. Amino acid sequence: CATSNPDSQETQYF.

A remark on this clone: The junction departs from the called germline gene at one end, perhaps through a read error. The V gene is TRBV7-2, the J gene TRBJ1-3; 7 nucleotides match TRBD1. The CDR3 extends over 13 amino acids. Germline V lookup: CDR1 SGHTA, CDR2 FQGNSA. The CDR3 region is CASSLAGRDSPSF. CDR3 coding DNA: TGTGCCAGCAGCTTAGCTGGTAGGGACAGTCCTTCTTTT.